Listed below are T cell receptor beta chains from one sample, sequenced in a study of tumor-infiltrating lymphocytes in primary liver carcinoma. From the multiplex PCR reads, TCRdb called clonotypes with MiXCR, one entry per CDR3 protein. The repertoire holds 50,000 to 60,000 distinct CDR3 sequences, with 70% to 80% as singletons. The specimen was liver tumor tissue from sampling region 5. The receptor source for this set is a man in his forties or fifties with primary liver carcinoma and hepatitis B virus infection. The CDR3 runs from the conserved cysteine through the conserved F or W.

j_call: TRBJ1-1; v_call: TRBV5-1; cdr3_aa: CAISLQTGMNTEAFF
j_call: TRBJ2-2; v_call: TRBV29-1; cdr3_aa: CSVETGTSGITGELFF
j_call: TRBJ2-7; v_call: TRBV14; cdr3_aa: CASSPVDSYEQYF
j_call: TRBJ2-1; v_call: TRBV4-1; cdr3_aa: CAGSQRQGAWNEQFF
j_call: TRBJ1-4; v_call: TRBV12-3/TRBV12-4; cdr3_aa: CASSLTGTEKLFF
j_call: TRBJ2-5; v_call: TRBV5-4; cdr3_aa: CASSLGGRIQEAQHF
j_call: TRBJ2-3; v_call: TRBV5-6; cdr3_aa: CATSFSGQAGEDTQYF
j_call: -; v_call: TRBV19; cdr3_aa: CASRSGTSIDTQHF
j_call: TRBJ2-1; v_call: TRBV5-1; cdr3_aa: CASTSEGAISYNEQFF
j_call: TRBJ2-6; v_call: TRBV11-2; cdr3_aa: CASSMGGDRGTSLSGVNILTF
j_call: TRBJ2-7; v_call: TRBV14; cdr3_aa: CGSNHPGQGSYEQYF
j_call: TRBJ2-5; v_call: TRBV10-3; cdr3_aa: CATVPGLAIETQYF
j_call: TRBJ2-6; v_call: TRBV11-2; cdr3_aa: CANSCWVPNLSGANVLTF
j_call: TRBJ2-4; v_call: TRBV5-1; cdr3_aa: CASRLGGTKNIQNF
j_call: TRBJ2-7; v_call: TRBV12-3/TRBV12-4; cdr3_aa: CATSFLAYEQYF
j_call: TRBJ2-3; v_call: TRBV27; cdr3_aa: CASSLSGGTDTQYF
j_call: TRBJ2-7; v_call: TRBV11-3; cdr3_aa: CASSHGEGEYEQYF
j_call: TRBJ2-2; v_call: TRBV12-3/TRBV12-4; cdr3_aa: CATSWASRNTGELFF
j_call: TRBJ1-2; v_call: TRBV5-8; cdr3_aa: CASSPGQNGVYSHTF
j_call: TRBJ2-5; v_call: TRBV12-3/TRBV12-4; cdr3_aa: CVSRLGDGETQYF
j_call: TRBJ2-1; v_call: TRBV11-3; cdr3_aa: CASSLKEGTNSYNEQFF
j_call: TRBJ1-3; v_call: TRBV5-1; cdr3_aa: CASSLVSEASGNTIYF
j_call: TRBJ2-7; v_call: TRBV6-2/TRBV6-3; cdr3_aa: CASSDGDPLNSYEEYF
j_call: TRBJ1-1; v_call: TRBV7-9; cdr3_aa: CASSPRGTGRITEAFF
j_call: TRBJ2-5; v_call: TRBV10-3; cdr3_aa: CAISDSGQETQYF
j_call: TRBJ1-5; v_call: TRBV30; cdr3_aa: CDWSRGGSNQPQHF
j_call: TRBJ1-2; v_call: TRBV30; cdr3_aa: CAWAWDRLSYTF
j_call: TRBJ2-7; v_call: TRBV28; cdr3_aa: CTSRWGYSEQYF
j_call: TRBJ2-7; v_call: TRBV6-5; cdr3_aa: CASSYKGAPTEQYF
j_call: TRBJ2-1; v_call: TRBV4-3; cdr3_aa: CARSQGRTGFYNEQFF
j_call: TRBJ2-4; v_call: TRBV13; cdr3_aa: CASSLGTGRLQNIQYF
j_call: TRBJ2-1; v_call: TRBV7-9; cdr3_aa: CASSPERGGQFF
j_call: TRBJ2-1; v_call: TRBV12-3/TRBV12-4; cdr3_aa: CAIRGAGRTYNKQFF
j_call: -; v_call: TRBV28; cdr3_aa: CASSLIQTGEQFF
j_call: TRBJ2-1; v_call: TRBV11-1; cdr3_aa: CASSIGQTSGASWFGNEQFF
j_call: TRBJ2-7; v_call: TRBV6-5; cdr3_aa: CASSLGGSSHEQYF
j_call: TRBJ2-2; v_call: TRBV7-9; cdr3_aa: CAGSWGNTGELLF
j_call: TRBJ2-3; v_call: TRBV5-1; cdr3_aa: CTSSLNGRGSTETQYF
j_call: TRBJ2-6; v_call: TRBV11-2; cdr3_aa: CTSSMGGDRGISLSEANVMTF
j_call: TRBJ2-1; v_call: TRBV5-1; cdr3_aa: CASSLRLAGGGEQFF
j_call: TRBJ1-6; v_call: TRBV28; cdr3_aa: CVSSLKRYNSPLHF
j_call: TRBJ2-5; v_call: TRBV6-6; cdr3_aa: CCSSQWGLLTSGRAVETQYF
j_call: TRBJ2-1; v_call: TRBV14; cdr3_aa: CASIAVDGWVNNEQFF
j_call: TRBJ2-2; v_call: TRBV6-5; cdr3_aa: CASSRGAGELFF
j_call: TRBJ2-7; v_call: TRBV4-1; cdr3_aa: CASSQGEGAAYEQYF
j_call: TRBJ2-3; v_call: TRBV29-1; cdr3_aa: CSVSRTGASDTQYF
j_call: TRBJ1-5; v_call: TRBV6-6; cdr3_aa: CASRSTDFSNQPQHF
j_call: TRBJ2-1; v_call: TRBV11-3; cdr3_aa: CASSLGFGGLSYNEQFF
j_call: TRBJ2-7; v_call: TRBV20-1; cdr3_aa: CSARWSGSWDYEQYF
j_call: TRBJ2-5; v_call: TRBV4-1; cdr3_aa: CASSQNAGLAGETQYF
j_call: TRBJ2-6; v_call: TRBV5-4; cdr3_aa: CTSSKGAFSGANVLTF
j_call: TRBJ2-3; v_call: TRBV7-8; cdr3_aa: CVSSLGLAGGNTQYF
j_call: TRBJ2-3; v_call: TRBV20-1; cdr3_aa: CSATLTDTQYF
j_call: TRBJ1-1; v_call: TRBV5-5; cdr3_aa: CASSHEGERYIEAFF
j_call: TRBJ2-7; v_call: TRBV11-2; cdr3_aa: CDSSPGGYKQYF
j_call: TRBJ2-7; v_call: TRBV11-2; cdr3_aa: CVSSLRWTWENEQYF
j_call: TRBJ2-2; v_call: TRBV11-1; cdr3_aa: CASSYAGPFSLELFF